Shown below are 9 T cell receptor beta chains from a single sample sequenced in a study of OX40 agonist ivuxolimab in advanced cancers. Assay used: immunoSEQ multiplex PCR; TCRdb lists only in-frame clones, some missing. The sample shows about 64,000 clones, around 80% of them seen only once. Sequenced material: CD4+ or CD8+ T cells sorted from blood, taken in a trial of the OX40 agonist ivuxolimab. The receptors shown here come from an adult with an advanced solid tumor such as melanoma, head and neck, liver or kidney cancer.

This clone was seen only a few times. This chain links TRBV9 with TRBJ1-3, with a tentative D call TRBD1 (5 bases). CDR3 size: 14 residues. With 3 bases removed from V and 8 bases from J, the gap between germline ends came to 15 bases. CDR1 and CDR2 (germline): SGDLS, YYNGEE. CDR3 bases: TGTGCCAGCAGCGAGAGGAGGGGTCTGGACACCATATATTTT. Its translation: CASSERRGLDTIYF.

Worth noting for this clone: One end of the junction fails to match germline, which may point to a read error. The chain links TRBV28 to TRBJ1-4; D unresolved. The CDR3 runs to 11 residues. The germline gives CDR1 MDHEN, CDR2 SYDVKM. The CDR3 loop reads CASSSTTSKVF. CDR3 in DNA: TGTGCCAGCAGTTCGACTACAAGCAAGGTTTTT.

CDR3 amino acids: CASSYSRGYYGYTF. Here the CDR3 DNA reads TGTGCCAGCAGTTACTCGAGGGGTTACTATGGCTACACCTTC. This rearrangement joins TRBV6-5 to TRBJ1-2; possible D gene TRBD1, 5 bases. Trimming took 0 bases from V and 3 from J, leaving 8 bases between them. Germline CDR1 MNHEY, CDR2 SVGAGI. This CDR3 is 14 amino acids long.

In nucleotides, the CDR3 is TGTGCCAGCAGTTACGGAGCAGGGCCCCTAGACTACGAGCAGTACTTC. As protein: CASSYGAGPLDYEQYF. The chain is built from TRBV6-6 and TRBJ2-7; weak D call: TRBD1 (5 bases). Trimming shortened V by 2 bases and J by 3 bases, and 17 bases separated the two germline ends. CDR1 and CDR2 (germline): MNHNY, SVGAGI (reference sequence). The CDR3 consists of 16 residues.

The table lists this clone with a count of one. The V gene is TRBV2, the J gene TRBJ1-3; D unresolved. V lost 3 bases to trimming and J lost 2 bases, with 11 bases between them. The germline gives CDR1 SNHLY, CDR2 FYNNEI. CDR3 length: 15 residues. CDR3 amino acids: CASSDGVNTGNTIYF. In DNA form, the CDR3 reads TGTGCCAGCAGTGATGGGGTGAATACTGGAAACACCATATATTTT.

This chain connects TRBV15 to TRBJ1-5; maybe TRBD1 (5 bases). Per the germline V gene, CDR1 is LNHNV and CDR2 is YYDKDF (reference sequence). The CDR3 is 16 residues long. V lost 4 bases to trimming and J lost 6 bases, with 19 bases between them. The CDR3 region has the DNA TGTGCCACCAGCACGAACCTTGGCCCCGGGGGTCAGCCCCAGCATTTT. Translated: CATSTNLGPGGQPQHF.

V usage is TRBV4-2 and J usage is TRBJ2-3, with TRBD2 matching 7 bases. The germline V gene encodes CDR1 LGHNA and CDR2 YNFKEQ. The CDR3 spans 15 residues. V lost 1 base to trimming and J lost 1 base; unmatched junction nucleotides: 2. DNA of the CDR3: TGTGCCAGCAGCCAAGCTACTAGCGGCACAGATACGCAGTATTTT. It is translated as CASSQATSGTDTQYF.

The rearrangement joins TRBV27 to TRBJ1-5; D is uncertain. This CDR3 is built from 13 residues. The germline V gene encodes CDR1 MNHEY and CDR2 SMNVEV (reference sequence). The V and J ends lost 4 bases and 8 bases respectively, with 12 bases between them. The DNA of the CDR3 is TGTGCCAGCAGTTCCAGCGGATCAAAGCCCCAGCATTTT. Residues: CASSSSGSKPQHF.

V is TRBV19 and J is TRBJ1-5, with a possible D match to TRBD1 (6 bases). CDR1 is LNHDA and CDR2 is SQIVND in the germline V gene (reference sequence). The CDR3 is made up of 16 amino acids. The V end lost 1 base, the J end lost 9 bases, and 19 bases lay between the germline ends. This CDR3 is CASSIGRTALFVPQHF. CDR3 nucleotides: TGTGCCAGTAGTATAGGAAGGACAGCCCTCTTCGTGCCCCAGCATTTT. Complete variable domain (other parts from reference TRBV19 and TRBJ1-5): DGGITQSPKYLFRKEGQNVTLSCEQNLNHDAMYWYRQDPGQGLRLIYYSQIVNDFQKGDIAEGYSVSREKKESFPLTVTSAQKNPTAFYLCASSIGRTALFVPQHFGDGTRLSIL.